The 27 T cell receptor beta chains presented below share a single source sample, sequenced in a study of Ad26.COV2.S vaccination and SARS-CoV-2 variants. Profiled with immunoSEQ multiplex PCR; TCRdb holds only in-frame clones, not every one. This table holds 300,000 to 400,000 clones, roughly nine tenths found once. This sample's treatment: 15 to 20 received Ad26.COV2.S at low or high dose, single or two shots; about 5 received placebo; per-sample allocation not given. Samples were taken on day 63 after the first vaccine or placebo injection. Source: peripheral blood, taken in a trial of Ad26.COV2.S vaccine versus placebo. These receptors all come from a person aged 18-60 years who received the Ad26.COV2.S COVID-19 vaccine or a placebo.

The chain couples TRBV5-4 to TRBJ2-2, with 9 bases fitting TRBD1. The V gene end was trimmed by 3 bases and the J gene end by 4 bases; junction bases not matched to a gene: 7. Germline loops: CDR1 SGHNT, CDR2 YYREEE (reference sequence). This CDR3 region has 16 residues. Here the CDR3 reads CASSSGQGIGTGELFF. CDR3 nucleotides: TGTGCCAGCAGCTCAGGACAGGGGATAGGCACCGGGGAGCTGTTTTTT.

This chain joins TRBV7-9 and TRBJ2-1; 11 nucleotides line up with TRBD2. The germline V gene encodes CDR1 SEHNR and CDR2 FQNEAQ (reference sequence). Germline trimming cut 5 bases from V and 3 bases from J; bases unmatched to any gene: 6. CDR3 length: 16 residues. CDR3 residues: CASSQLAGAHYNEQFF. In DNA form, the CDR3 reads TGTGCCAGCAGCCAACTAGCGGGGGCCCACTACAATGAGCAGTTCTTC.

For the CDR3, the DNA is TGCGCCAGCAGTGAATGGGGATCAGAGACCCAGTACTTC. The encoded protein is CASSEWGSETQYF. The V call is TRBV5-1, the J call TRBJ2-5; the D is unclear. Germline lookup yields CDR1 SGHRS and CDR2 YFSETQ. V shed 5 bases and J shed 4 bases, with 12 bases lying between them. The CDR3 has 13 residues. The whole variable domain, filled in from reference TRBV5-1 and TRBJ2-5, reads KAGVTQTPRYLIKTRGQQVTLSCSPISGHRSVSWYQQTPGQGLQFLFEYFSETQRNKGNFPGRFSGRQFSNSRSEMNVSTLELGDSALYLCASSEWGSETQYFGPGTRLLVL.

This clone occurred once. This chain links TRBV29-1 with TRBJ2-1; 10 nucleotides line up with TRBD2. Trimming cost V 2 bases and J 2 bases; bases outside gene matches: 3. Germline V gives CDR1 SQVTM, CDR2 ANQGSEA. CDR3 length equals 15 residues. The CDR3 region has the DNA TGCAGCGTTGAATGGCTAGCGGGAGCCTACAATGAGCAGTTCTTC. This sequence encodes CSVEWLAGAYNEQFF.

J is TRBJ2-1 and V is TRBV7-8; 9 bases line up with TRBD1. CDR1 and CDR2 (germline): SGHVS, FQNEAQ. The CDR3 loop spans 15 amino acids. Trimming removed 2 bases from V and 2 bases from J; junction bases left unmatched: 1. The CDR3 sequence: CASSLRDRAYNEQFF. Written as DNA, the CDR3 is TGTGCCAGCAGCTTACGGGACAGGGCCTACAATGAGCAGTTCTTC.

This chain uses TRBV11-2 with TRBJ1-2; 10 bases are a match to TRBD1. V shed 1 base and J 2 bases; nucleotides not matched to a gene: 10. Germline CDR1 SGHAT, CDR2 FQNNGV. The CDR3 loop spans 18 amino acids. The CDR3 coding sequence is TGTGCCAGCAGCTTAGTCGGACAGGGGGAGGCTAAAAACTATGGCTACACCTTC. This encodes CASSLVGQGEAKNYGYTF.

This chain joins TRBV6-4 and TRBJ1-1; weak D call: TRBD1 (6 bases). CDR1 and CDR2 from the germline V gene are MRHNA and SNTAGT. Trimming stripped 2 bases from V and 5 bases from J, with 9 bases between. The CDR3 sequence is 13 residues long. The chain's CDR3 is CASSDEGGTEAFF. The CDR3 DNA reads TGTGCCAGCAGTGACGAAGGGGGGACTGAAGCTTTCTTT.

This clone was seen only a few times. The rearrangement links TRBV6-4 to TRBJ2-1; 7 nucleotides align to TRBD2. The germline CDR1 and CDR2 sequences are MRHNA and SNTAGT. The CDR3 is made up of 13 amino acids. J gave up 5 bases and V 5 bases, and 3 bases lay outside the gene matches. Here the CDR3 reads CASSTGTNNEQFF. CDR3 DNA: TGTGCCAGCAGTACCGGGACTAACAATGAGCAGTTCTTC.

J is TRBJ1-1 and V is TRBV30, with D perhaps matching TRBD1 (6 bases). The CDR3 length is 14 residues. The germline gives CDR1 GTSNPN, CDR2 SVGIG (reference sequence). V gave up 2 bases and J gave up 1 base, with 11 bases separating them. The CDR3 reads CAWSPAGANTEAFF. The CDR3 region has the DNA TGTGCCTGGAGTCCGGCAGGGGCGAACACTGAAGCTTTCTTT.

V usage is TRBV21-1 and J usage is TRBJ2-7; TRBD2 is the table's D call and was not checked against the DNA. TRBV21-1 is a pseudogene. CDR3 length: 16 residues. CDR3 nucleotide sequence: TGTGCCAGCAGCAAAGTGGTGGCGGGGGACCCGGCCGAGCAGTACTTC. It is translated as CASSKVVAGDPAEQYF.

The chain joins TRBV7-2 to TRBJ1-5; D perhaps matches TRBD1 (5 bases). Germline V gene lookup returns CDR1 SGHTA and CDR2 FQGNSA. Trimming stripped 0 bases from V and 3 bases from J, with 15 bases between. This CDR3 is built from 17 residues. The CDR3 coding sequence is TGTGCCAGCAGCTTAGCGCTCGGGCAGGGCAACAATCAGCCCCAGCATTTT. Amino acid sequence: CASSLALGQGNNQPQHF. The variable domain in full, with the rest retrieved from reference TRBV7-2 and TRBJ1-5, is GAGVSQSPSNKVTEKGKDVELRCDPISGHTALYWYRQSLGQGLEFLIYFQGNSAPDKSGLPSDRFSAERTGGSVSTLTIQRTQQEDSAVYLCASSLALGQGNNQPQHFGDGTRLSIL.

V and J are TRBV20-1 and TRBJ1-2, with a possible D match to TRBD1 (5 bases). The V and J ends lost 3 bases and 0 bases respectively, with 20 bases between them. Germline values: CDR1 DFQATT, CDR2 SNEGSKA (reference sequence). CDR3 size: 17 residues. The CDR3 is CSASFGDPENPNYGYTF. The CDR3 bases are TGCAGTGCTAGTTTCGGGGACCCAGAAAACCCTAACTATGGCTACACCTTC.

The chain recombines TRBV30 with TRBJ1-1; D ambiguous. Germline V gene lookup returns CDR1 GTSNPN and CDR2 SVGIG (reference sequence). The V end lost 3 bases, the J end lost 7 bases, and 12 bases lay between the germline ends. The CDR3 contains 12 residues. The CDR3 DNA is TGTGCCTGGAGGTGGAAGGTGAGTGAAGCTTTCTTT. This encodes CAWRWKVSEAFF.

This chain connects TRBV19 to TRBJ2-5; TRBD1 might be the D (5 bases). The CDR3 sequence is 17 residues long. Germline V CDR1 and CDR2: LNHDA, SQIVND (reference sequence). The germline V and J ends were trimmed by 10 bases and 2 bases, with 26 bases remaining between them. The CDR3 loop reads CATSRQPLGRLQETQYF. The DNA for the CDR3 is TGTGCCACCAGCCGACAGCCCCTGGGTCGGTTACAAGAGACCCAGTACTTC.

The chain joins TRBV3-1 (or the pseudogene TRBV3-2) to TRBJ2-4, with TRBD1 identical over 10 bases. The CDR3 sequence is 14 residues long. The V segment lost 3 bases and the J segment 7 bases; nucleotides outside the gene matches: 3. CDR1 LGHDT and CDR2 YNNKEL come from the germline V gene (reference sequence). The chain's CDR3 is CASSQSDRGNIQYF. The CDR3 DNA follows: TGTGCCAGCAGCCAGTCGGACAGGGGGAACATTCAGTACTTC.

The chain employs TRBV6-1 and TRBJ1-2; D is undetermined. Trimming stripped 3 bases from V and 5 bases from J, with 7 bases between. This CDR3 spans 12 amino acids. Germline V gene lookup returns CDR1 MNHNS and CDR2 SASEGT. CDR3 amino acids: CASSDILYGYTF. The CDR3 DNA reads TGTGCCAGCAGTGACATCTTATATGGCTACACCTTC.

The rearrangement links TRBV27 to TRBJ1-1, with a possible D match to TRBD1 (6 bases). V was pared by 2 bases and J by 1 base, with 8 bases between. Per germline, CDR1 MNHEY and CDR2 SMNVEV (reference sequence). The CDR3 spans 14 residues. As DNA, the CDR3 is TGTGCCAGCAGTTTACAGGGGACGAACACTGAAGCTTTCTTT. Its translation: CASSLQGTNTEAFF.

The rearrangement uses TRBV2 and TRBJ2-6; D is perhaps TRBD2 (5 bases). Trimming took 7 bases from V and 0 from J, leaving 13 bases between them. Per germline, CDR1 SNHLY and CDR2 FYNNEI. There are 16 residues in the CDR3. The CDR3 DNA sequence: TGTGCCAGCACGGGATATGAACGCTCTGGGGCCAACGTCCTGACTTTC. This translates into CASTGYERSGANVLTF.

CDR3 residues: CASSTSGPYEQYF. The CDR3 nucleotides read TGTGCCAGCAGCACCTCCGGCCCCTACGAGCAGTACTTC. V gene TRBV7-2 combines with J gene TRBJ2-7; D uncertain. CDR1 is SGHTA and CDR2 is FQGNSA in the germline V gene. Deletions cut 5 bases from V and 2 bases from J, with 10 bases between. The CDR3 sequence is 13 residues long.

The rearrangement joins TRBV19 to TRBJ1-6; 7 positions agree with TRBD1. Looked up from germline, CDR1 is LNHDA and CDR2 is SQIVND (reference sequence). V was clipped by 3 bases and J by 6 bases; unmatched bases: 5. CDR3 size: 15 residues. The CDR3 loop reads CASSMRGQPNSPLHF. The CDR3 coding sequence is TGTGCCAGTAGTATGAGGGGACAGCCTAATTCACCCCTCCACTTT.

The rearrangement uses TRBV27 and TRBJ1-1; maybe TRBD1 (5 bases). The CDR3 is 17 residues long. Germline V gene sequence: CDR1 MNHEY, CDR2 SMNVEV (reference sequence). V gave up 10 bases and J gave up 3 bases, with 27 bases separating them. The CDR3 bases are TGTGCCACCCGAAGAGGGCGTGATTTTGGGGGGGACACTGAAGCTTTCTTT. It is translated as CATRRGRDFGGDTEAFF.

The chain recombines TRBV19 with TRBJ1-5; the match to TRBD1 covers 7 bases. Germline V CDR1 and CDR2: LNHDA, SQIVND (reference sequence). V lost 7 bases, J lost 1 base, and 4 bases stayed unmatched. This CDR3 spans 14 amino acids. The CDR3 here is CASTMGQSNQPQHF. CDR3 DNA: TGTGCCAGTACCATGGGACAGAGCAATCAGCCCCAGCATTTT. The whole variable domain, remainder taken from reference TRBV19 and TRBJ1-5, is DGGITQSPKYLFRKEGQNVTLSCEQNLNHDAMYWYRQDPGQGLRLIYYSQIVNDFQKGDIAEGYSVSREKKESFPLTVTSAQKNPTAFYLCASTMGQSNQPQHFGDGTRLSIL.

The chain has TRBV24-1 and TRBJ1-2, with a tentative D call TRBD1 (5 bases). Looked up from germline, CDR1 is KGHDR and CDR2 is SFDVKD. The CDR3 spans 14 residues. The V end lost 2 bases, the J end lost 4 bases, and 10 bases lay between the germline ends. Here the CDR3 DNA reads TGTGCCACCAGTGATTCCGACAGAGTCTATGGCTACACCTTC. This translates into CATSDSDRVYGYTF.

The gene calls are TRBV30 and TRBJ2-1, with no clear D. Germline CDR1 and CDR2: GTSNPN and SVGIG (reference sequence). CDR3 length: 13 residues. The V gene lost 0 bases and the J gene lost 2 bases, with 5 bases spanning the gap. This CDR3 reads CAWSVWTYNEQFF. The CDR3 nucleotides are TGTGCCTGGAGTGTATGGACCTACAATGAGCAGTTCTTC.

The chain has TRBV7-9 and TRBJ2-1, with D tentatively TRBD2 (5 bases). The CDR3 is 14 residues long. CDR1 and CDR2 from the germline V gene are SEHNR and FQNEAQ (reference sequence). The germline V and J ends were trimmed by 5 bases and 2 bases, with 10 bases remaining between them. The CDR3 here is CASSPLATYNEQFF. The CDR3, as DNA: TGTGCCAGCAGCCCTCTAGCTACCTACAATGAGCAGTTCTTC.

The V and J genes are TRBV12-5 and TRBJ1-5, with D hard to call. Germline CDR1 is LGHNT and CDR2 is FRNRAP. There are 13 residues in the CDR3. Trimming stripped 1 base from V and 7 bases from J, with 8 bases between. The CDR3 loop reads CASGLGAGQPQHF. DNA of the CDR3: TGTGCTAGTGGTTTGGGGGCGGGACAGCCCCAGCATTTT.

The J gene is TRBJ1-2, the V gene TRBV28; 12 bases match TRBD1. This CDR3 has 13 amino acids. The germline V gene has CDR1 MDHEN and CDR2 SYDVKM. The V and J ends lost 7 bases and 11 bases, in that order; junction bases with no gene match: 8. The CDR3 spells CASILGQGARYTF. In DNA, the CDR3 is TGTGCCAGCATCCTGGGACAGGGGGCGCGTTACACCTTC.